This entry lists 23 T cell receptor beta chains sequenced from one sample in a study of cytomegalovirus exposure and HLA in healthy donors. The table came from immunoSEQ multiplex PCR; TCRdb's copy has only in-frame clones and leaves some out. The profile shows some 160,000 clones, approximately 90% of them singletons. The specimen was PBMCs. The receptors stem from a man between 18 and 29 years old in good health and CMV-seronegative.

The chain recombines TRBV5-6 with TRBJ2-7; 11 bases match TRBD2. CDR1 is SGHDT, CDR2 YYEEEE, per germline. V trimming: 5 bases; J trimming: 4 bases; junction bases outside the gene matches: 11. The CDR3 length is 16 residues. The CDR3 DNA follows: TGTGCCAGCAGGCTTGGAGTCCTAGCGGGAGGATACGAGCAGTACTTC. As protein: CASRLGVLAGGYEQYF.

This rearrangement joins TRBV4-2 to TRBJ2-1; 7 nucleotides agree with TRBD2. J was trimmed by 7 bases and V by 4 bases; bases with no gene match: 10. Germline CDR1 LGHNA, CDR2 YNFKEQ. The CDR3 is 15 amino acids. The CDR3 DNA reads TGTGCCAGCAGCCCTGAGGGCGGGAGCTGGAATGAGCAGTTCTTC. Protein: CASSPEGGSWNEQFF.

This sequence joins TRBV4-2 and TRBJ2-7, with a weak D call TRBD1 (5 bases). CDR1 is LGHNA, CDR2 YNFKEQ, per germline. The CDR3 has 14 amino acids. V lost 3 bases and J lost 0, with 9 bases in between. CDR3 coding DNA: TGTGCCAGCAGCCACGGACAAGTCTCCTACGAGCAGTACTTC. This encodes CASSHGQVSYEQYF.

Here the CDR3 DNA reads TGTGCCAGCAGCCCTTTCGAAGAGACCCAGTACTTC. It is translated as CASSPFEETQYF. This chain connects TRBV7-2 to TRBJ2-5; no definite D call. The CDR3 is 12 residues long. The germline V gene encodes CDR1 SGHTA and CDR2 FQGNSA. V lost 5 bases to trimming and J lost 3 bases, with 7 bases between them.

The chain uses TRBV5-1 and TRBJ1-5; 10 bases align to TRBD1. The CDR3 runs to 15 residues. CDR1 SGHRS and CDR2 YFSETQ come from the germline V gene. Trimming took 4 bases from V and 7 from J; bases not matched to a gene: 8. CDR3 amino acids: CASSTTGGHGQPQHF. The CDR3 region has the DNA TGCGCCAGCAGCACGACAGGGGGCCACGGGCAGCCCCAGCATTTT.

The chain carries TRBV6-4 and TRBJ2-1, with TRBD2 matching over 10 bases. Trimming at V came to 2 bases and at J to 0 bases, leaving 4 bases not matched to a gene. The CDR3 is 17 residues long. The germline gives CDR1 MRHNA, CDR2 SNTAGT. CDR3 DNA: TGTGCCAGCAGTGACGGTAGCGGGGGGAGCTCCTACAATGAGCAGTTCTTC. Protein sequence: CASSDGSGGSSYNEQFF.

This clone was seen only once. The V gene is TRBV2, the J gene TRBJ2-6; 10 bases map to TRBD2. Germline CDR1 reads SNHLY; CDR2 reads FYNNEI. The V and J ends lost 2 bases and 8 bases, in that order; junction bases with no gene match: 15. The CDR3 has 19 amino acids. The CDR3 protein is CASSEWLAGASSRPNVLTF. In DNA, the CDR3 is TGTGCCAGCAGTGAATGGCTAGCGGGGGCCTCCTCAAGGCCCAACGTCCTGACTTTC. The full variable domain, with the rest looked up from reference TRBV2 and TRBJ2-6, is EPEVTQTPSHQVTQMGQEVILRCVPISNHLYFYWYRQILGQKVEFLVSFYNNEISEKSEIFDDQFSVERPDGSNFTLKIRSTKLEDSAMYFCASSEWLAGASSRPNVLTFGAGSRLTVL.

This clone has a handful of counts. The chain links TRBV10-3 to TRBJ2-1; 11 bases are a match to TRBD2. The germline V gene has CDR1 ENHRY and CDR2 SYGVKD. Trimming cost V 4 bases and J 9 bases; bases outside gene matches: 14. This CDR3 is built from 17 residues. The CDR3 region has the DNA TGTGCCATCAGTGTCTCGACTAGCGGGGCCCTTCTGGGTGAGCAGTTCTTC. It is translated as CAISVSTSGALLGEQFF.

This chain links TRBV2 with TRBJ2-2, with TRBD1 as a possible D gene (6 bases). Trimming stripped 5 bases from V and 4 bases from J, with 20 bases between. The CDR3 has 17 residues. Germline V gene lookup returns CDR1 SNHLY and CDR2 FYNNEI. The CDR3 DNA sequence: TGTGCCAGCAGTTCTTCACAGGGTCGGTTGGGCACCGGGGAGCTGTTTTTT. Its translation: CASSSSQGRLGTGELFF.

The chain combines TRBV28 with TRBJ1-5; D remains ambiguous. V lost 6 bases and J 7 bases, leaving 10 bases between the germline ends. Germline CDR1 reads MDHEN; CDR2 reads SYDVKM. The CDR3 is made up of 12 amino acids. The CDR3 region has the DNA TGTGCCAGCAGCTATGCCAAACAGCCCCAGCATTTT. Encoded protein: CASSYAKQPQHF. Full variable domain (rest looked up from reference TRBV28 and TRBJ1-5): DVKVTQSSRYLVKRTGEKVFLECVQDMDHENMFWYRQDPGLGLRLIYFSYDVKMKEKGDIPEGYSVSREKKERFSLILESASTNQTSMYLCASSYAKQPQHFGDGTRLSIL.

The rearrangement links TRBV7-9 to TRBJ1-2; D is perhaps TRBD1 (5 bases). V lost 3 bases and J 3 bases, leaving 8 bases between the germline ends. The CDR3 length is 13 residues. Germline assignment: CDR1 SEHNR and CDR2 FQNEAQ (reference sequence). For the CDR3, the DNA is TGTGCCAGCAGCTTTGGGGGGGACTATGGCTACACCTTC. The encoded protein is CASSFGGDYGYTF.

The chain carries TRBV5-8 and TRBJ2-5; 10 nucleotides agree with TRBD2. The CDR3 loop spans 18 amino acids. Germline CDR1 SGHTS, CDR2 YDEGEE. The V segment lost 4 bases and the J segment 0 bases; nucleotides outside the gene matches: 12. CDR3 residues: CASSPGLAVLPYQETQYF. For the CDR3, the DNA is TGTGCCAGCAGCCCCGGACTAGCGGTACTCCCGTACCAAGAGACCCAGTACTTC. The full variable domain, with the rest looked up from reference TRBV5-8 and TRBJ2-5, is EAGVTQSPTHLIKTRGQQATLRCSPISGHTSVYWYQQALGLGLQFLLWYDEGEERNRGNFPPRFSGRQFPNYSSELNVNALELEDSALYLCASSPGLAVLPYQETQYFGPGTRLLVL.

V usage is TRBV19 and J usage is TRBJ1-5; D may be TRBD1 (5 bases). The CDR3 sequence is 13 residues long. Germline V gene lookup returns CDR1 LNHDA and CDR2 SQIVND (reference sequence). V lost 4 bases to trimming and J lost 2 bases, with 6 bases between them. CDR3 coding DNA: TGTGCCAGTAGTAGCAGGGGCAATCAGCCCCAGCATTTT. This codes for CASSSRGNQPQHF.

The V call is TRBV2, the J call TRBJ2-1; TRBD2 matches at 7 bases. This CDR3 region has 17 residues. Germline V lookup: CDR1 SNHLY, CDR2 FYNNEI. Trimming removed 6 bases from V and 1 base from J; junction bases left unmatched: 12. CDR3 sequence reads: CASRVNPSGRSYNEQFF. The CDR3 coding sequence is TGTGCCAGCAGGGTAAACCCTAGCGGTCGATCCTACAATGAGCAGTTCTTC.

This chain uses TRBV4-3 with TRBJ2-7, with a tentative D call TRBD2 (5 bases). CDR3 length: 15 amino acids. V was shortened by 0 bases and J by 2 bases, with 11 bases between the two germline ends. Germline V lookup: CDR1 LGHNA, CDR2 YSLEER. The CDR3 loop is CASSQDSGLPYEQYF. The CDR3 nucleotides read TGCGCCAGCAGCCAAGACTCAGGACTGCCCTACGAGCAGTACTTC.

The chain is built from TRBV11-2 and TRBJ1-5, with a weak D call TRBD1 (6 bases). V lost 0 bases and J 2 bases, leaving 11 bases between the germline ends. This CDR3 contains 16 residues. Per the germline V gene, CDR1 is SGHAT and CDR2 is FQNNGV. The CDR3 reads CASSLETGLGNQPQHF. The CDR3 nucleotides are TGTGCCAGCAGCTTAGAAACAGGGCTAGGCAATCAGCCCCAGCATTTT.

The CDR3 loop is CASSQDKVDGAGVTDTQYF. As DNA, the CDR3 is TGTGCCAGCAGCCAAGATAAAGTTGACGGAGCGGGAGTTACAGATACGCAGTATTTT. The rearrangement joins TRBV4-2 to TRBJ2-3; TRBD2 matches 8 bases. Germline V CDR1 and CDR2: LGHNA, YNFKEQ. V lost 0 bases and J lost 3; bases outside the gene matches: 14. CDR3 length equals 19 residues.

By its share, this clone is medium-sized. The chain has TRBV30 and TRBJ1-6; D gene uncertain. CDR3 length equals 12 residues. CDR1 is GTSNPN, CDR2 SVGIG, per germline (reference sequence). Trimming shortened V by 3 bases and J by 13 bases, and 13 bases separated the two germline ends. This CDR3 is CAWRFLGEPLHF. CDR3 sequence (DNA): TGTGCCTGGAGGTTCCTTGGTGAGCCCCTCCACTTT.

In nucleotides, the CDR3 is TGCAGTGCTCAACTAGCGTACGAGCAGTTCTTC. Protein sequence: CSAQLAYEQFF. The chain couples TRBV20-1 to TRBJ2-1; 7 nucleotides agree with TRBD2. Germline assignment: CDR1 DFQATT and CDR2 SNEGSKA (reference sequence). The CDR3 spans 11 residues. J gave up 10 bases and V 5 bases, and 5 bases lay outside the gene matches.

The CDR3 DNA reads TGTGCCAGCAGCCACGGACAGGGGGCATACGAGCAGTACTTC. Translated, it gives CASSHGQGAYEQYF. The chain employs TRBV13 and TRBJ2-7, with TRBD1 identical over 11 bases. Losses at the gene ends were 5 bases for V and 4 bases for J; bases not matched to a gene: 4. This CDR3 has 14 residues. Per germline, CDR1 PRHDT and CDR2 FYEKMQ (reference sequence).

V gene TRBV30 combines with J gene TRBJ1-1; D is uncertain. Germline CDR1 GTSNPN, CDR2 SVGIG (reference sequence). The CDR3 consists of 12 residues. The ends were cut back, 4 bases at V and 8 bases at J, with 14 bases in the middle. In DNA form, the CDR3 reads TGTGCCTGGAAGGCCAGACTCACCGAAGCTTTCTTT. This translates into CAWKARLTEAFF.

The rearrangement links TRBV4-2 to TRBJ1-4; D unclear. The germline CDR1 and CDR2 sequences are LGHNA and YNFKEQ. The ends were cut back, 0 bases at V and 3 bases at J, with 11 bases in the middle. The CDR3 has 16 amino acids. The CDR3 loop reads CASSQELAQPNEKLFF. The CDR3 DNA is TGTGCCAGCAGCCAAGAGTTGGCACAACCTAATGAAAAACTGTTTTTT.

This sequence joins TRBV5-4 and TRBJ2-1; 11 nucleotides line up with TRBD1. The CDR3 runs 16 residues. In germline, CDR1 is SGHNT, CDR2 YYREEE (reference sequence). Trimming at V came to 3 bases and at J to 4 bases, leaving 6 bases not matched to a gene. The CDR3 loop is CASSSLGTGGYNEQFF. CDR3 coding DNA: TGTGCCAGCAGCTCTTTAGGGACAGGGGGATACAATGAGCAGTTCTTC.